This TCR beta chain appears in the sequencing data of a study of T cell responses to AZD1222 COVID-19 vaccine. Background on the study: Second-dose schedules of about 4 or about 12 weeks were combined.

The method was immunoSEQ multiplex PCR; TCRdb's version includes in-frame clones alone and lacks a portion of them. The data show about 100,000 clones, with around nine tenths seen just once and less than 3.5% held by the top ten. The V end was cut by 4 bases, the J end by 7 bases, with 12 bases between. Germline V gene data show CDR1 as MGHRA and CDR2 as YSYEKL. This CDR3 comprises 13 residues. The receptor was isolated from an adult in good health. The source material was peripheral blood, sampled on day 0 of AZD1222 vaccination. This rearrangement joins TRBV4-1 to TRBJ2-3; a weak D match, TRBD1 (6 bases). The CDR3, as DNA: TGCGCCAGCAGCCCAAGCAGGGGTTATACGCAGTATTTT. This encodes CASSPSRGYTQYF.